Shown below are 10 T cell receptor beta chains from a single sample sequenced in a study of T cell responses to AZD1222 COVID-19 vaccine. The assay was immunoSEQ multiplex PCR, and TCRdb's table has in-frame clones only and misses some. The data show 150,000 or so clones, over 80% seen once. Sequenced material: peripheral blood, taken 28 days after the second AZD1222 dose. These receptors all come from an adult who received the AZD1222 COVID-19 vaccine.

The genes are TRBV7-2 and TRBJ2-3; the match to TRBD2 covers 10 bases. Losses at the gene ends were 5 bases for V and 3 bases for J; bases not matched to a gene: 8. The germline V gene has CDR1 SGHTA and CDR2 FQGNSA. The length of the CDR3 is 16 residues. CDR3 sequence reads: CASSARLAGGTDTQYF. The DNA of the CDR3 is TGTGCCAGCAGCGCGAGACTAGCGGGTGGGACAGATACGCAGTATTTT.

The chain employs TRBV2 and TRBJ1-5; D possibly corresponds to TRBD1 (6 bases). This CDR3 comprises 19 residues. The germline gives CDR1 SNHLY, CDR2 FYNNEI. V lost 0 bases and J lost 2, with 20 bases in between. The CDR3 spells CASSEALLGGRGGNQPQHF. CDR3 in DNA: TGTGCCAGCAGTGAAGCGCTTCTTGGGGGGCGCGGGGGCAATCAGCCCCAGCATTTT.

The chain has TRBV5-1 and TRBJ2-1; TRBD2 is a possible D gene (5 bases). CDR1 is SGHRS, CDR2 YFSETQ, per germline. V was clipped by 1 base and J by 6 bases, with 11 bases between them. The CDR3 is 14 amino acids. In DNA form, the CDR3 reads TGCGCCAGCAGCTTGAAGGGAGTATCCAATGAGCAGTTCTTC. Encoded protein: CASSLKGVSNEQFF.

This sequence joins TRBV3-1 (or the pseudogene TRBV3-2) and TRBJ2-1; D is unresolved. The length of the CDR3 is 14 residues. The V gene lost 0 bases and the J gene lost 13 bases, with 16 bases spanning the gap. The germline V gene has CDR1 LGHDT and CDR2 YNNKEL (reference sequence). CDR3 nucleotide sequence: TGTGCCAGCAGCCAAGATCTGGTCGAGGCAAAACAGTTCTTC. Translation gives CASSQDLVEAKQFF.

The chain uses TRBV6-4 and TRBJ1-6; unclear D gene. V lost 1 base and J lost 0, with 10 bases in between. Germline values: CDR1 MRHNA, CDR2 SNTAGT. There are 17 residues in the CDR3. The CDR3: CASSDFPLSSYNSPLHF. The CDR3 DNA reads as TGTGCCAGCAGTGACTTTCCGCTGAGCTCCTATAATTCACCCCTCCACTTT.

The chain carries TRBV9 and TRBJ2-3; 8 bases fit TRBD2. The CDR3 loop spans 16 amino acids. V trimming: 0 bases; J trimming: 1 base; junction bases outside the gene matches: 4. The germline gives CDR1 SGDLS, CDR2 YYNGEE. DNA of the CDR3: TGTGCCAGCAGCGTAGGGTCAGCGGGGGGCACAGATACGCAGTATTTT. Its translation is CASSVGSAGGTDTQYF.

V is TRBV13 and J is TRBJ2-7; no definite D call. The CDR3 length is 11 residues. Germline V gene data show CDR1 as PRHDT and CDR2 as FYEKMQ (reference sequence). Trimming took off 0 bases at V and 4 bases at J, with 1 base between the two ends. The DNA for the CDR3 is TGTGCCAGCAGCTTAGGTTACGAGCAGTACTTC. Encoded protein: CASSLGYEQYF.

The chain's CDR3 is CASLKDRADQPQHF. The CDR3 DNA sequence: TGTGCCAGCCTCAAGGACAGGGCAGACCAGCCCCAGCATTTT. The chain couples TRBV6-5 to TRBJ1-5; 8 bases fit TRBD1. The J segment lost 7 bases and the V segment lost 8 bases, leaving 10 bases of the junction unmatched. CDR3 length: 14 amino acids. The germline V gene encodes CDR1 MNHEY and CDR2 SVGAGI.

The CDR3 DNA follows: TGCAGCGGATACAGGGGTCTCCACGGCGGCTACACCTTC. Protein: CSGYRGLHGGYTF. This rearrangement joins TRBV29-1 to TRBJ1-2; 7 bases fit TRBD1. The CDR3 is 13 amino acids. V dropped 7 bases and J dropped 8; count of bases not matched to a gene: 13. From germline, CDR1 is SQVTM and CDR2 ANQGSEA.

The rearrangement joins TRBV20-1 to TRBJ1-5; TRBD1 matches at 8 bases. Germline CDR1 DFQATT, CDR2 SNEGSKA (reference sequence). Losses at the gene ends were 3 bases for V and 0 bases for J; bases not matched to a gene: 1. This CDR3 region has 14 residues. The DNA of the CDR3 is TGCAGTGCTAGTACAGGGGGTAGCAATCAGCCCCAGCATTTT. Translating it yields CSASTGGSNQPQHF.